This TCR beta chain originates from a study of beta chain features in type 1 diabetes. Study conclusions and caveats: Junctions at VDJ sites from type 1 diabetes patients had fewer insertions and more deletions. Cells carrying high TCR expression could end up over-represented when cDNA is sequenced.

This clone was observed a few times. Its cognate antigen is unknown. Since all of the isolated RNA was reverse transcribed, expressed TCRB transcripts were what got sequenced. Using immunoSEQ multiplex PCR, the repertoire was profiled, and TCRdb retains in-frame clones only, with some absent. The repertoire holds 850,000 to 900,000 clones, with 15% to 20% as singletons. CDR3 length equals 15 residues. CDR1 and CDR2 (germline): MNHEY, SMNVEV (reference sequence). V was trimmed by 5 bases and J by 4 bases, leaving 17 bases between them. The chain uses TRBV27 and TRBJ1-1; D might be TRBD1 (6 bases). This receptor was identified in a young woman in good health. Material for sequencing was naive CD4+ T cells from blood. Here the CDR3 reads CASSPRITGLTEAFF. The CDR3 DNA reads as TGTGCCAGCAGTCCTCGAATCACAGGGCTCACTGAAGCTTTCTTT.